These T cell receptor beta chains were read from a single sample in a study of cytomegalovirus exposure and HLA in healthy donors. The data were produced by immunoSEQ multiplex PCR, yet TCRdb's version contains in-frame clones alone and is incomplete. The repertoire table contains approximately 80,000 clones. Sequenced material: PBMCs. These receptors were taken from a woman in her 30s in good health and CMV-seronegative. CDR3s include the opening cysteine and the closing phenylalanine or tryptophan. Each record gives: J gene, V gene, D gene, CDR3 DNA, CDR3 protein. D genes are given only for firm matches.

j_gene: TRBJ2-3
v_gene: TRBV5-1
d_gene: TRBD2
CDR3nt: TGCGCCAGCAGCTGGAGTAGCGGGACAGATACGCAGTATTTT
CDR3aa: CASSWSSGTDTQYF

j_gene: TRBJ1-2
v_gene: TRBV11-2
d_gene: -
CDR3nt: TGTGCCAGCAGCCCCCAGACAACTGGCTACACCTTC
CDR3aa: CASSPQTTGYTF

j_gene: TRBJ1-2
v_gene: TRBV19
d_gene: TRBD1
CDR3nt: TGTGCCAGTACCAGGACAGGAGAATATGGCTACACCTTC
CDR3aa: CASTRTGEYGYTF

j_gene: TRBJ1-3
v_gene: TRBV19
d_gene: -
CDR3nt: TGTGCCAGTAGTACCGACAGGTTCTCTGGAAACACCATATATTTT
CDR3aa: CASSTDRFSGNTIYF

j_gene: TRBJ2-7
v_gene: TRBV6-5
d_gene: -
CDR3nt: TGTGCCAGCAGTTACTCTTTGGTGCGCGAGCAGTACTTC
CDR3aa: CASSYSLVREQYF

j_gene: TRBJ1-1
v_gene: TRBV28
d_gene: -
CDR3nt: TGTGCCAGCAGTACACAGGGGAACACTGAAGCTTTCTTT
CDR3aa: CASSTQGNTEAFF

j_gene: TRBJ2-7
v_gene: TRBV27
d_gene: -
CDR3nt: TGTGCCAGCAGACAGGGTGAGGGCTACGAGCAGTACTTC
CDR3aa: CASRQGEGYEQYF

j_gene: TRBJ1-3
v_gene: TRBV30
d_gene: -
CDR3nt: TGTGCCTGGACGGAGGGAGCGAGTGGAAACACCATATATTTT
CDR3aa: CAWTEGASGNTIYF

j_gene: TRBJ1-2
v_gene: TRBV6-1
d_gene: TRBD1
CDR3nt: TGTGCCAGCAGTGACAGGGGGGCCCCACCCCGTTATGGCTACACCTTC
CDR3aa: CASSDRGAPPRYGYTF

j_gene: TRBJ2-1
v_gene: TRBV6-5
d_gene: TRBD2
CDR3nt: TGTGCCAGCAGTCACACTAGCGGGAGCAGCGATGAGCAGTTCTTC
CDR3aa: CASSHTSGSSDEQFF

j_gene: TRBJ2-5
v_gene: TRBV30
d_gene: -
CDR3nt: TGTGCCTGGAGTAGGGGATTTTACGAGACCCAGTACTTC
CDR3aa: CAWSRGFYETQYF

j_gene: TRBJ1-6
v_gene: TRBV6-5
d_gene: -
CDR3nt: TGTGCCAGCAGTTACGACACTAGCGGGATATCACCCCTCCACTTT
CDR3aa: CASSYDTSGISPLHF

j_gene: TRBJ1-1
v_gene: TRBV30
d_gene: -
CDR3nt: TGTGCCTGGAGTCCCAGGGACACTGAAGCTTTCTTT
CDR3aa: CAWSPRDTEAFF

j_gene: TRBJ1-1
v_gene: TRBV18
d_gene: -
CDR3nt: TGTGCCAGCTCACTAGGCGGGATTGGGATGAACACTGAAGCTTTCTTT
CDR3aa: CASSLGGIGMNTEAFF

j_gene: TRBJ1-1
v_gene: TRBV19
d_gene: TRBD1
CDR3nt: TGTGCCAGTACCCCCACAGGGGAGGATAACACTGAAGCTTTCTTT
CDR3aa: CASTPTGEDNTEAFF

j_gene: TRBJ2-7
v_gene: TRBV20-1
d_gene: -
CDR3nt: TGCAGCATCCAGGGGACCTACGAGCAGTACTTC
CDR3aa: CSIQGTYEQYF

j_gene: TRBJ2-2
v_gene: TRBV29-1
d_gene: -
CDR3nt: TGCAGCGTTTCTGGGGACTTGAGGACCGGGGAGCTGTTTTTT
CDR3aa: CSVSGDLRTGELFF

j_gene: TRBJ1-2
v_gene: TRBV6-6
d_gene: TRBD1
CDR3nt: TGTGCCAGCACCCAAAGGGGGACAGCCTCTAACTATGGCTACACCTTC
CDR3aa: CASTQRGTASNYGYTF

j_gene: TRBJ1-1
v_gene: TRBV19
d_gene: -
CDR3nt: TGTGCCAGTAGTATAGATAGGGGGAGCGTGGACACTGAAGCTTTCTTT
CDR3aa: CASSIDRGSVDTEAFF

j_gene: TRBJ1-2
v_gene: TRBV5-6
d_gene: TRBD1
CDR3nt: TGTGCCAGCAGCTTTCGGACCCAGGGGGCCTTTAACTATGGCTACACCTTC
CDR3aa: CASSFRTQGAFNYGYTF

j_gene: TRBJ1-1
v_gene: TRBV9
d_gene: -
CDR3nt: TGTGCCAGCAGCGTCGGGACTGACGACACTGAAGCTTTCTTT
CDR3aa: CASSVGTDDTEAFF

j_gene: TRBJ1-1
v_gene: TRBV6-5
d_gene: TRBD1
CDR3nt: TGTGCCAGCAGTGGACAGGGCGGCATCGATACTGAAGCTTTCTTT
CDR3aa: CASSGQGGIDTEAFF

j_gene: TRBJ2-1
v_gene: TRBV18
d_gene: TRBD2
CDR3nt: TGTGCCAGCTCACCACGGGCTAGCGGGCCCGTGGGCAATGAGCAGTTCTTC
CDR3aa: CASSPRASGPVGNEQFF

j_gene: TRBJ1-4
v_gene: TRBV19
d_gene: -
CDR3nt: TGTGCCAGTAGTCCCTGGACAGAAGAAAAACTGTTTTTT
CDR3aa: CASSPWTEEKLFF

j_gene: TRBJ2-1
v_gene: TRBV6-6
d_gene: TRBD2
CDR3nt: TGTGCCAGCAGTTACAGCGGGGCCAATGAGCAGTTCTTC
CDR3aa: CASSYSGANEQFF

j_gene: TRBJ2-1
v_gene: TRBV5-6
d_gene: -
CDR3nt: TGTGCCAGCAGCGTTTGGACTTACAATGAGCAGTTCTTC
CDR3aa: CASSVWTYNEQFF

j_gene: TRBJ2-2
v_gene: TRBV19
d_gene: -
CDR3nt: TGTGCCAGTAGTTCCCCTACTAACGGGGAGCTGTTTTTT
CDR3aa: CASSSPTNGELFF

j_gene: TRBJ2-5
v_gene: TRBV30
d_gene: -
CDR3nt: TGTGCCTGGAGTGCCCGCGGTCAGACTCAGGAGACCCAGTACTTC
CDR3aa: CAWSARGQTQETQYF

j_gene: TRBJ1-2
v_gene: TRBV19
d_gene: TRBD1
CDR3nt: TGTGCCAGTAGTATGGGGTTGGGACAGAACTATGGCTACACCTTC
CDR3aa: CASSMGLGQNYGYTF

j_gene: TRBJ2-3
v_gene: TRBV5-1
d_gene: TRBD2
CDR3nt: TGCGCCAGCACCCCTGGACTAGCGGGAGAAACGCAGTATTTT
CDR3aa: CASTPGLAGETQYF

j_gene: TRBJ2-4
v_gene: TRBV2
d_gene: -
CDR3nt: TGTGCCAGCAGACCAACTAGTTCCGCCAAAAACATTCAGTACTTC
CDR3aa: CASRPTSSAKNIQYF

j_gene: TRBJ2-1
v_gene: TRBV4-1
d_gene: -
CDR3nt: TGCGCCAGCAGCCAGACCGGAGGGTGGGAGCAGTTCTTC
CDR3aa: CASSQTGGWEQFF

j_gene: TRBJ1-1
v_gene: TRBV5-1
d_gene: TRBD1
CDR3nt: TGCGCCAGCAGCCCGGACAGGACAGGGGGATTGGGCACTGAAGCTTTCTTT
CDR3aa: CASSPDRTGGLGTEAFF

j_gene: TRBJ2-2
v_gene: TRBV18
d_gene: -
CDR3nt: TGTGCCAGCTCACCAGTTGGGGGCCCGGACACCGGGGAGCTGTTTTTT
CDR3aa: CASSPVGGPDTGELFF

j_gene: TRBJ1-5
v_gene: TRBV6-1
d_gene: -
CDR3nt: TGTGCCAGCAGTGGCCGGGGAAGTGATTTAAGCAATCAGCCCCAGCATTTT
CDR3aa: CASSGRGSDLSNQPQHF

j_gene: TRBJ1-1
v_gene: TRBV5-4
d_gene: -
CDR3nt: TGTGCCAGCAGCTTTGCGGAGGGTCTGAACACTGAAGCTTTCTTT
CDR3aa: CASSFAEGLNTEAFF

j_gene: TRBJ2-1
v_gene: TRBV10-1
d_gene: TRBD1
CDR3nt: TGCGCCAGCAGTGAGTCCGGGACAGGGGTGAATGAGCAGTTCTTC
CDR3aa: CASSESGTGVNEQFF

j_gene: TRBJ2-7
v_gene: TRBV5-6
d_gene: -
CDR3nt: TGTGCCAGCAGCTTGGCAGGGCGCTACGAGCAGTACTTC
CDR3aa: CASSLAGRYEQYF

j_gene: TRBJ1-1
v_gene: TRBV7-2
d_gene: TRBD1
CDR3nt: TGTGCCAGCAACAGGGGGCGAGGGAATACTGAAGCTTTCTTT
CDR3aa: CASNRGRGNTEAFF

j_gene: TRBJ1-5
v_gene: TRBV27
d_gene: TRBD1
CDR3nt: TGTGCCAGCAGCCTGACAGGGGCCCTTTGGGAGCCCCAGCATTTT
CDR3aa: CASSLTGALWEPQHF

j_gene: TRBJ2-7
v_gene: TRBV30
d_gene: -
CDR3nt: TGTGCCTGGAGTCCGACAGGTTTCTACGAGCAGTACTTC
CDR3aa: CAWSPTGFYEQYF

j_gene: TRBJ2-7
v_gene: TRBV7-9
d_gene: TRBD2
CDR3nt: TGTGCCAGCAGCGGTCTAGCGGGAGGGCGATACGAGCAGTACTTC
CDR3aa: CASSGLAGGRYEQYF

j_gene: TRBJ2-1
v_gene: TRBV29-1
d_gene: -
CDR3nt: TGCAGCGCTGGGGGCGGTAGCTCCGACAATGAGCAGTTCTTC
CDR3aa: CSAGGGSSDNEQFF

j_gene: TRBJ2-2
v_gene: TRBV4-2
d_gene: TRBD2
CDR3nt: TGTGCCAGCAGCCTGATAGCGGGGGGGAACACCGGGGAGCTGTTTTTT
CDR3aa: CASSLIAGGNTGELFF

j_gene: TRBJ2-3
v_gene: TRBV7-9
d_gene: -
CDR3nt: TGTGCCAGCAGCTTAGGAGGTTGGGCCGGGGAAAGGACAGATACGCAGTATTTT
CDR3aa: CASSLGGWAGERTDTQYF

j_gene: TRBJ2-1
v_gene: TRBV5-1
d_gene: -
CDR3nt: TGCGCCAGCAGCTTTTCACAGGGAAGGGGTGAGCAGTTCTTC
CDR3aa: CASSFSQGRGEQFF

j_gene: TRBJ1-2
v_gene: TRBV19
d_gene: -
CDR3nt: TGTGCCAGTAGTATAAAGTCAGGAAATGGCTACACCTTC
CDR3aa: CASSIKSGNGYTF

j_gene: TRBJ1-1
v_gene: TRBV6-1
d_gene: -
CDR3nt: TGTGCCAGCAGTGGGTCGGGATCTATCATGAACACTGAAGCTTTCTTT
CDR3aa: CASSGSGSIMNTEAFF

j_gene: TRBJ2-3
v_gene: TRBV5-1
d_gene: TRBD2
CDR3nt: TGCGCCAGCAGCTCGGGACTAGCGGGGGGAGTTCGAACAGATACGCAGTATTTT
CDR3aa: CASSSGLAGGVRTDTQYF